The clone carrying this T cell receptor beta chain was seen only a few times. Its matching antigen is unknown. Cells stained for CD3, CD4, CD8, CD45RA, CD27 and viability were sorted into four CD45RA/CD27 subsets. V trimming: 0 bases; J trimming: 5 bases; junction bases outside the gene matches: 8. The CDR3 consists of 17 residues. Germline CDR1 reads SGHDT; CDR2 reads YYEEEE. This sample is part of a study of naive and memory T cell subsets. Both TRBC1 and TRBC2 were covered by a beta constant-region primer of two equimolar oligonucleotides. Nested alpha and beta constant-region primers with the SP2 primer drove four PCR rounds on ligated cDNA. TCRdb reanalysed the UMI-ligation and nested PCR reads using MiXCR and keeps one entry per CDR3 protein. This table holds under 150,000 distinct CDR3 sequences, about a fifth found once. Study observations and caveats: Over 85% of naive TCR sequences appeared only once, unlike memory subsets. Findings for naive and memory subsets could not be checked against ground truth. Clonotypes here are unpaired alpha or beta chain sequences. A few larger clonotypes appeared in naive repertoires, especially CD8, possibly memory cells re-expressing CD45RA.

The sequence was obtained from a human donor in good health. The sequenced material came from naive CD8+ T cells from blood. The rearrangement links TRBV5-6 to TRBJ2-2; 9 bases align to TRBD2. DNA for the CDR3: TGTGCCAGCAGCTTGGGTAGCGGGAGTTCCCAAACCGGGGAGCTGTTTTTT. This gives the protein CASSLGSGSSQTGELFF.